The clone carrying this TCR beta chain was observed a single time. The antigen is undetermined. The data originate from a study of shared clonotypes between healthy human individuals. In the study overall: A few men and a couple of women, aged 18 to 49, were donors. Notes on the study in general: Of the naive CD4 clonotypes, about 5% were shared across a handful of donors.

Repertoires were generated with immunoSEQ multiplex PCR, while TCRdb's copy carries only in-frame clones and drops some. The sample carries 1.6 million or so clones, around 97% recorded once. The sample comprised naive CD4+ T cells sorted from blood. Sample subset: CD45RA+ positively selected. This clonotype originated in a man under 40 in good health.

In DNA form, the CDR3 reads TGTGCCAGCAGAAGAGCGGGCGCCGGGGAGCTGTTTTTT. Translated, it gives CASRRAGAGELFF. V and J are TRBV28 and TRBJ2-2; TRBD2 might be the D (6 bases). This CDR3 spans 13 amino acids. In germline, CDR1 is MDHEN, CDR2 SYDVKM. V dropped 6 bases and J dropped 6 bases, with 11 bases sitting between them.